A single sample is the source of the 18 T cell receptor beta chains below, sequenced in a study of beta chain features in type 1 diabetes (dated by TCRdb to between 2017 and 2018). Library preparation employed the immunoSEQ multiplex PCR assay. The entire amount of isolated RNA was reverse transcribed using the High Capacity cDNA Reverse Transcription Kit, so the sequenced TCRB transcripts were expressed ones. The table comes from immuneACCESS by way of TCRdb, which keeps in-frame sequences with V and J called. Part of the clones is missing from these tables; in studies checked, under half for an unresolved V gene and the rest for unknown reasons. Within this sample are 250,000 to 350,000 clones, with 15% of them counted one time only. Less than 0.02% of the sample rests with the top ten. No cognate antigen is known for these TCRs. The study at large found these results: Type 1 diabetes patients showed a moderate but significant shortening of TCRB CDR3 length in all four CD4+ subsets.

The sequenced sample was naive CD4+ T cells from blood. Reading the label with the study, this specimen's cell subset or site is: true naive CD4+ T cells. These receptors all stem from a man aged 18 to 29 with type 1 diabetes.

The chain is built from TRBV29-1 and TRBJ2-1; 7 bases map to TRBD2. In germline, CDR1 is SQVTM, CDR2 ANQGSEA. This CDR3 is 13 amino acids long. V trimming: 5 bases; J trimming: 1 base; junction bases outside the gene matches: 2. The CDR3 spells CSVTGGSYNEQFF. CDR3 nucleotides: TGCAGCGTTACCGGGGGGTCCTACAATGAGCAGTTCTTC.

This clone has just a few counts. The chain recombines TRBV28 with TRBJ1-5; D gene uncertain. From germline, CDR1 is MDHEN and CDR2 SYDVKM. With 8 bases removed from V and 3 bases from J, the gap between germline ends came to 14 bases. The CDR3 totals 14 residues. CDR3 bases: TGTGCCAGCTGTGTAAGCCCCCCCAATCAGCCCCAGCATTTT. Protein: CASCVSPPNQPQHF.

This rearrangement joins TRBV14 to TRBJ2-1; 12 nucleotides agree with TRBD2. Germline CDR1 is SGHDN and CDR2 is FVKESK. CDR3 length equals 16 residues. J gave up 4 bases and V 2 bases, and 3 bases lay outside the gene matches. CDR3: CASSQPGTSGYNEQFF. The DNA for the CDR3 is TGTGCCAGCAGCCAACCTGGGACTAGCGGGTACAATGAGCAGTTCTTC.

The chain employs TRBV21-1 and TRBJ1-1; the table names TRBD1, a call not compared with the DNA. TRBV21-1 is deemed a pseudogene. This CDR3 contains 14 residues. This CDR3 reads CASNWPGVNTEAFF. In nucleotides, the CDR3 is TGTGCCAGCAATTGGCCAGGGGTAAACACTGAAGCTTTCTTT.

The rearrangement uses TRBV28 and TRBJ2-3; 9 bases agree with TRBD2. Germline trimming cut 4 bases from V and 0 bases from J; bases unmatched to any gene: 5. Germline V CDR1 and CDR2: MDHEN, SYDVKM. The CDR3 extends over 16 amino acids. CDR3 sequence: CASSSLAGTSTDTQYF. The CDR3 DNA reads as TGTGCCAGCAGTTCTCTAGCGGGAACTAGCACAGATACGCAGTATTTT. Based on the CDR3 plus reference TRBV28 and TRBJ2-3, the full variable domain is DVKVTQSSRYLVKRTGEKVFLECVQDMDHENMFWYRQDPGLGLRLIYFSYDVKMKEKGDIPEGYSVSREKKERFSLILESASTNQTSMYLCASSSLAGTSTDTQYFGPGTRLTVL.

This clone came up once. This chain uses TRBV18 with TRBJ1-6; weak D call: TRBD1 (5 bases). Germline V gene sequence: CDR1 KGHSH, CDR2 LQKENI. The V end was cut by 6 bases, the J end by 8 bases, with 17 bases between. CDR3 length: 15 residues. For the CDR3, the DNA is TGTGCCAGCTCCAAGAGCGGGGGTCGGGATTCACCCCTCCACTTT. It yields the protein CASSKSGGRDSPLHF.

This clone was seen more than once but under ten times. This chain uses TRBV5-6 with TRBJ1-5; D may be TRBD1 (6 bases). Trimming cost V 4 bases and J 5 bases, with 13 bases left between them. The CDR3 covers 14 residues. Germline V gene lookup returns CDR1 SGHDT and CDR2 YYEEEE. CDR3 residues: CASSEQGLHQPQHF. The CDR3 DNA reads as TGTGCCAGCAGCGAGCAGGGGCTTCATCAGCCCCAGCATTTT.

The V gene is TRBV15, the J gene TRBJ1-5; 9 bases are a match to TRBD1. The ends lost 4 bases at V and 6 bases at J; junction bases unmatched: 13. Germline V gives CDR1 LNHNV, CDR2 YYDKDF (reference sequence). There are 17 residues in the CDR3. The CDR3 nucleotides are TGTGCCACCAGCACCCATGGGCGGGACAGGGCGGCTCAGCCCCAGCATTTT. Translating it yields CATSTHGRDRAAQPQHF.

The V and J genes are TRBV29-1 and TRBJ1-3; TRBD1 is a possible D gene (5 bases). This CDR3 has 14 amino acids. V lost 6 bases, J lost 0 bases, and 12 bases lay in between. Germline V gene lookup returns CDR1 SQVTM and CDR2 ANQGSEA. In DNA, the CDR3 is TGCAGCGTAATACCAGGGCCCTCTGGAAACACCATATATTTT. Protein product: CSVIPGPSGNTIYF. Filled out from reference TRBV29-1 and TRBJ1-3, the complete variable domain reads SAVISQKPSRDICQRGTSLTIQCQVDSQVTMMFWYRQQPGQSLTLIATANQGSEATYESGFVIDKFPISRPNLTFSTLTVSNMSPEDSSIYLCSVIPGPSGNTIYFGEGSWLTVV.

This chain connects TRBV5-4 to TRBJ2-5; D might be TRBD1 (6 bases). The CDR3 length is 15 residues. CDR1 is SGHNT and CDR2 is YYREEE in the germline V gene (reference sequence). V shed 1 base and J shed 3 bases, with 13 bases lying between them. CDR3: CASSLRLAGEETQYF. Here the CDR3 DNA reads TGTGCCAGCAGCTTGAGATTGGCAGGGGAAGAGACCCAGTACTTC.

The gene calls are TRBV5-1 and TRBJ2-3; 7 nucleotides match TRBD2. This CDR3 region has 16 residues. Germline-derived CDR1 and CDR2 are SGHRS and YFSETQ. Trimming removed 3 bases from V and 0 bases from J; junction bases left unmatched: 7. The CDR3 sequence is CASSSLLSGSTDTQYF. In DNA, the CDR3 is TGCGCCAGCAGCTCACTACTTAGCGGGAGCACAGATACGCAGTATTTT.

The chain is built from TRBV25-1 and TRBJ2-5; D gene uncertain. The length of the CDR3 is 11 residues. Trimming cost V 0 bases and J 6 bases, with 2 bases left between them. The germline gives CDR1 MGHDK, CDR2 SYGVNS. Written as DNA, the CDR3 is TGTGCCAGCAGTGAATATAAGACCCAGTACTTC. Amino acid sequence: CASSEYKTQYF.

J is TRBJ2-3 and V is TRBV30; 10 nucleotides align to TRBD2. Germline CDR1 reads GTSNPN; CDR2 reads SVGIG (reference sequence). The trim removed 7 bases at V and 6 bases at J, leaving 4 bases unmatched. The length of the CDR3 is 12 residues. The CDR3 DNA is TGTGCCTCTAGCGGGGGATCGGATACGCAGTATTTT. As protein: CASSGGSDTQYF. Looking up the rest from reference TRBV30 and TRBJ2-3 gives the full variable domain: SQTIHQWPATLVQPVGSPLSLECTVEGTSNPNLYWYRQAAGRGLQLLFYSVGIGQISSEVPQNLSASRPQDRQFILSSKKLLLSDSGFYLCASSGGSDTQYFGPGTRLTVL.

The rearrangement links TRBV30 to TRBJ2-4; a possible D gene is TRBD2 (6 bases). V was cut by 4 bases and J by 2 bases, with 12 bases left in between. Germline lookup yields CDR1 GTSNPN and CDR2 SVGIG (reference sequence). This CDR3 is built from 14 residues. The CDR3 protein is CAWKEGWPKNIQYF. The DNA of the CDR3 is TGTGCCTGGAAGGAGGGTTGGCCCAAAAACATTCAGTACTTC.

The V call is TRBV7-9, the J call TRBJ2-3; D call uncertain. V was cut by 7 bases and J by 2 bases, with 7 bases left in between. CDR1 SEHNR and CDR2 FQNEAQ come from the germline V gene (reference sequence). This CDR3 comprises 12 residues. Here the CDR3 reads CASTLLTDTQYF. The DNA for the CDR3 is TGTGCCAGCACCCTCCTCACAGATACGCAGTATTTT.

At least ten counts were recorded for this clone. The chain is built from TRBV4-3 and TRBJ1-1; D might be TRBD1 (5 bases). The V and J ends lost 4 bases and 4 bases respectively, with 10 bases between them. This CDR3 is built from 13 residues. Germline V lookup: CDR1 LGHNA, CDR2 YSLEER. CDR3 amino acids: CASSLGQVTEAFF. Written as DNA, the CDR3 is TGCGCCAGCAGCCTTGGACAAGTCACTGAAGCTTTCTTT.

This clone was observed a few times. The J gene is TRBJ2-7, the V gene TRBV6-5; 7 bases match TRBD1. Germline lookup yields CDR1 MNHEY and CDR2 SVGAGI. With V trimmed by 6 bases and J by 0 bases, 5 bases remained unmatched. This CDR3 is built from 14 residues. DNA of the CDR3: TGTGCCAGCAGGAGGGGACAGAGCTCCTACGAGCAGTACTTC. Translated, it gives CASRRGQSSYEQYF.

This clone was counted a few times. The V and J genes are TRBV30 and TRBJ2-1, with 8 bases that match TRBD1. The CDR3 extends over 16 amino acids. Trimming cost V 0 bases and J 10 bases; bases outside gene matches: 14. From germline, CDR1 is GTSNPN and CDR2 SVGIG (reference sequence). The CDR3 sequence: CAWSVDRGRPAKEQFF. DNA for the CDR3: TGTGCCTGGAGTGTTGACAGGGGACGTCCGGCTAAGGAGCAGTTCTTC.